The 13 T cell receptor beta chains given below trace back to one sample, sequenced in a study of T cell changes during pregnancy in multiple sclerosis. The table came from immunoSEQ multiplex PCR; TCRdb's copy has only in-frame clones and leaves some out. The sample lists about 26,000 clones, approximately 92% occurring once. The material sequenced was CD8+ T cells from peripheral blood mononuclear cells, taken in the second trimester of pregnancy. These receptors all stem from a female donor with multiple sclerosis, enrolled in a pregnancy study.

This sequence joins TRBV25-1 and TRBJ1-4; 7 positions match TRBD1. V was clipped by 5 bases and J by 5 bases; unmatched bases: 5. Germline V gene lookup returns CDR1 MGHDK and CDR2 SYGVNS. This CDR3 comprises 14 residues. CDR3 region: CASSFGQVNEKLFF. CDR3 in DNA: TGTGCCAGCAGTTTTGGACAGGTCAATGAAAAACTGTTTTTT.

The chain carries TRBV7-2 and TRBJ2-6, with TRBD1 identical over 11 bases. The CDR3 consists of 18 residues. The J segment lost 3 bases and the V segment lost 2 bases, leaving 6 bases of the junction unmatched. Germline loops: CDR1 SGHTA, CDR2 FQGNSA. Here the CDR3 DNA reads TGTGCCAGCAGCTTAAGGGGACAGGGGGATCTTGGGGCCAACGTCCTGACTTTC. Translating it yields CASSLRGQGDLGANVLTF.

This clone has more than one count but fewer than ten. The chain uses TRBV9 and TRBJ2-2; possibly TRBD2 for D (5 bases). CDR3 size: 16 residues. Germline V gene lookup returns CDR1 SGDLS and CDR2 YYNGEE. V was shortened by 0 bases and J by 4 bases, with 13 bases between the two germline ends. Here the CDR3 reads CASSVDRGRGTGELFF. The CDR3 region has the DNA TGTGCCAGCAGCGTAGATAGAGGGAGAGGCACCGGGGAGCTGTTTTTT.

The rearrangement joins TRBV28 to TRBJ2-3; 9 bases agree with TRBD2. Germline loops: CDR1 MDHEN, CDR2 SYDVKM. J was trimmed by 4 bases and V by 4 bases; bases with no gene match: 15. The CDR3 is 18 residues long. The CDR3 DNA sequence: TGTGCCAGCAGTTCATCCGGGACTAGCTGGATTCCTGCAGATACGCAGTATTTT. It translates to CASSSSGTSWIPADTQYF.

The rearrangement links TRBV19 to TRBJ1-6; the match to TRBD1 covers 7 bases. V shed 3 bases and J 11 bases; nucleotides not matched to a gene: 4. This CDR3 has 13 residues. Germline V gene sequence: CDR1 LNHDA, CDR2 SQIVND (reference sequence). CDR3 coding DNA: TGTGCCAGTAGTATCAGGGGGAATGCACCCCTCCACTTT. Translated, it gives CASSIRGNAPLHF. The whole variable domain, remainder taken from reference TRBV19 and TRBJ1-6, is DGGITQSPKYLFRKEGQNVTLSCEQNLNHDAMYWYRQDPGQGLRLIYYSQIVNDFQKGDIAEGYSVSREKKESFPLTVTSAQKNPTAFYLCASSIRGNAPLHFGNGTRLTVT.

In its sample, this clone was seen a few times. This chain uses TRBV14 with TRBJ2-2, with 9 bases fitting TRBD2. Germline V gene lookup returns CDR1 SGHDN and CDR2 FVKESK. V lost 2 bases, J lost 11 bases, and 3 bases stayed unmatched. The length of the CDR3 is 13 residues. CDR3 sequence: CASSQHSGGELFF. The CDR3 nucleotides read TGTGCCAGCAGCCAACATAGCGGGGGTGAGCTGTTTTTT.

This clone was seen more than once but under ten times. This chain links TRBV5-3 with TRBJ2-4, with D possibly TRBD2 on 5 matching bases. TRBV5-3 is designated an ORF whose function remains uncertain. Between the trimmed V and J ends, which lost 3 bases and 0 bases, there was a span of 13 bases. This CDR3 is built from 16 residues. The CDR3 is CARSYRGSLAKNIQYF. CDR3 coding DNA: TGTGCCAGAAGCTACCGGGGTAGTCTAGCCAAAAACATTCAGTACTTC.

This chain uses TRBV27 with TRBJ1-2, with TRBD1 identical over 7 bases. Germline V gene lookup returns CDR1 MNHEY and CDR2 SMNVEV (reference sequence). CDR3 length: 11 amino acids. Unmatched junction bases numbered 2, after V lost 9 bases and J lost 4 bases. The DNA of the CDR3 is TGTGCCAGTGGACAGGCCTATGGCTACACCTTC. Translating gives CASGQAYGYTF.

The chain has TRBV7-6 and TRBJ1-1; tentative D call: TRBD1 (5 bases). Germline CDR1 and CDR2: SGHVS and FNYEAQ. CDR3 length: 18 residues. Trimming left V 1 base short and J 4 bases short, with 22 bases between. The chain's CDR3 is CASSLVGPPGKTATEAFF. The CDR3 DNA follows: TGTGCCAGCAGCTTAGTCGGCCCCCCAGGGAAGACAGCCACTGAAGCTTTCTTT. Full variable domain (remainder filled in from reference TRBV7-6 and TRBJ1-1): GAGVSQSPRYKVTKRGQDVALRCDPISGHVSLYWYRQALGQGPEFLTYFNYEAQQDKSGLPNDRFSAERPEGSISTLTIQRTEQRDSAMYRCASSLVGPPGKTATEAFFGQGTRLTVV.

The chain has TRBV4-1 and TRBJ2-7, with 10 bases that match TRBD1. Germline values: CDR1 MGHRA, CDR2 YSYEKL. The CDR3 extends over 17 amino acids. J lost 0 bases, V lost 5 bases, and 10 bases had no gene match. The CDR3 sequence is CASSRPGQGRHSYEQYF. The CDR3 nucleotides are TGCGCCAGCAGCAGACCGGGACAGGGGCGGCACTCCTACGAGCAGTACTTC.

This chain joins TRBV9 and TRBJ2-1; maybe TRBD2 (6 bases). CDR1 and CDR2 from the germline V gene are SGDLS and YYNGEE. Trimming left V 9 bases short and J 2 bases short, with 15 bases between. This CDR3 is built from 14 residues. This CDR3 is CATSPGGTYNEQFF. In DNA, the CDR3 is TGTGCCACCTCCCCGGGCGGGACCTACAATGAGCAGTTCTTC.

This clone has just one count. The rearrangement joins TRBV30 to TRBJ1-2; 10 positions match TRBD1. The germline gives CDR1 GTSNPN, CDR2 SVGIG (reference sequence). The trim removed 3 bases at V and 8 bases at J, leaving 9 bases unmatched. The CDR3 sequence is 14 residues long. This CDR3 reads CAWSSGTGVFGYTF. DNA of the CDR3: TGTGCCTGGAGCTCCGGGACAGGGGTATTCGGCTACACCTTC.

CDR3 residues: CASSILNQPQHF. CDR3 nucleotide sequence: TGTGCCAGTAGTATCCTTAATCAGCCCCAGCATTTT. The gene calls are TRBV19 and TRBJ1-5; no clear D gene. From germline, CDR1 is LNHDA and CDR2 SQIVND (reference sequence). CDR3 length equals 12 residues. Deletions cut 3 bases from V and 4 bases from J, with 4 bases between.